This T cell receptor beta chain was identified during a study of shared clonotypes between healthy human individuals. The V gene's germline CDR1 is SGHTA and CDR2 FQGNSA. The germline V and J ends were trimmed by 5 bases and 2 bases, with 15 bases remaining between them. There are 15 residues in the CDR3. Concerning this clone itself: Its specificity is not known.

Study-level results: Read depth was anticipated to influence clonotype sharing among donors.

It was at deep level that the assay was run. Each cell subset's genomic DNA was divided evenly among several immunoSEQ plates. Produced via immunoSEQ multiplex PCR; TCRdb's table is partial and in-frame only. The sample consists of about 470,000 clones, roughly 77% of them appearing once. The J gene is TRBJ2-5, the V gene TRBV7-2; D unresolved. Material: PBMCs. The clonotype originates from a woman between 40 and 55 years old in good health. Some clones in this sample may be carry-over from other donors' samples. CDR3 residues: CASSPLRGRQETQYF. CDR3 coding DNA: TGTGCCAGCAGCCCCCTACGCGGTCGGCAAGAGACCCAGTACTTC.